The 27 T cell receptor beta chains in this list originate from one sample, sequenced in a study of T cell repertoires in MIS-A myocarditis. The table came from immunoSEQ multiplex PCR; TCRdb's copy has only in-frame clones and leaves some out. The repertoire holds some 10,000 clones, with more than 85% as singletons. The specimen was thoracic lymph node tissue obtained at autopsy. The source is a young man with fulminant myocarditis from multisystem inflammatory syndrome in adults (MIS-A) after COVID-19.

J is TRBJ2-7 and V is TRBV6-5; 10 positions agree with TRBD1. Unmatched junction bases numbered 10, after V lost 4 bases and J lost 7 bases. CDR1 and CDR2 from the germline V gene are MNHEY and SVGAGI. The CDR3 is 15 amino acids. The CDR3 DNA is TGTGCCAGCAGTTTATCGACGGGACAGGGGTGGGAGCAGTACTTC. Its protein product is CASSLSTGQGWEQYF.

This clone was counted only a few times. The chain employs TRBV5-1 and TRBJ2-7, with 7 positions matching TRBD1. V lost 0 bases and J lost 4; bases outside the gene matches: 10. Germline CDR1 is SGHRS and CDR2 is YFSETQ. The length of the CDR3 is 16 residues. This chain's CDR3 is CASSLEIGTAGYEQYF. As DNA, the CDR3 is TGCGCCAGCAGCTTGGAAATCGGGACAGCCGGGTACGAGCAGTACTTC.

The rearrangement joins TRBV2 to TRBJ1-5; D not certain. Trimming left V 2 bases short and J 14 bases short, with 16 bases between. The CDR3 is 13 residues long. Germline values: CDR1 SNHLY, CDR2 FYNNEI. CDR3: CASSERQQALKHF. CDR3 nucleotide sequence: TGTGCCAGCAGTGAAAGGCAGCAGGCCCTGAAGCATTTT.

The rearrangement joins TRBV6-2 or TRBV6-3 to TRBJ2-2, with 8 bases aligning to TRBD2. Germline values: CDR1 MNHEY, CDR2 SVGEGT. V shed 6 bases, J shed 5 bases, and the junction held 8 bases outside the gene matches. The CDR3 loop spans 15 amino acids. The CDR3 sequence is CASSRGGLETGELFF. DNA for the CDR3: TGTGCCAGCAGCCGGGGGGGCCTTGAAACCGGGGAGCTGTTTTTT.

The rearrangement uses TRBV2 and TRBJ2-5, with D possibly matching TRBD1 (5 bases). The CDR3 sequence is 12 residues long. Germline V gene lookup returns CDR1 SNHLY and CDR2 FYNNEI. Between the trimmed V and J ends, which lost 7 bases and 6 bases, there was a span of 12 bases. CDR3 region: CASTTGDKTQYF. The CDR3 nucleotides are TGTGCCAGCACTACAGGAGATAAGACCCAGTACTTC.

The V and J genes are TRBV28 and TRBJ1-4; tentative D call: TRBD1 (5 bases). CDR3 length equals 15 residues. V was clipped by 2 bases and J by 4 bases, with 11 bases between them. Germline values: CDR1 MDHEN, CDR2 SYDVKM. The CDR3 sequence is CASSLRGPGNEKLFF. The CDR3 DNA follows: TGTGCCAGCAGTTTAAGGGGACCGGGTAATGAAAAACTGTTTTTT.

This clone was seen more than once but under ten times. This chain joins TRBV9 and TRBJ1-6; no definite D call. The V end lost 4 bases, the J end lost 9 bases, and 11 bases lay between the germline ends. The CDR3 contains 13 residues. The germline CDR1 and CDR2 sequences are SGDLS and YYNGEE. As DNA, the CDR3 is TGTGCCAGCAGCCAGCGCGGGTCTTCACCCCTCCACTTT. As protein: CASSQRGSSPLHF.

The chain uses TRBV7-3 and TRBJ1-1, with a possible D match to TRBD1 (5 bases). V dropped 2 bases and J dropped 3 bases, with 7 bases sitting between them. The CDR3 length is 13 residues. Germline assignment: CDR1 SGHTA and CDR2 FQGTGA. The CDR3 sequence is CASSLGGDTEAFF. The CDR3 nucleotides are TGTGCCAGCAGCTTAGGGGGGGACACTGAAGCTTTCTTT.

This clone was counted a single time. The chain couples TRBV9 to TRBJ2-2, with D tentatively TRBD1 (6 bases). CDR1 is SGDLS, CDR2 YYNGEE, per germline. The ends were cut back, 6 bases at V and 1 base at J, with 28 bases in the middle. This CDR3 spans 20 amino acids. CDR3 amino acids: CASNYRGNGETVKNTGELFF. The CDR3 coding sequence is TGTGCCAGCAATTATAGGGGGAACGGAGAAACAGTTAAGAACACCGGGGAGCTGTTTTTT.

The chain carries TRBV29-1 and TRBJ1-5; 8 bases agree with TRBD1. The J segment lost 2 bases and the V segment lost 6 bases, leaving 3 bases of the junction unmatched. Germline V lookup: CDR1 SQVTM, CDR2 ANQGSEA. This CDR3 contains 13 residues. The CDR3 coding sequence is TGCAGCGTCGAGACAGGGGGCAATCAGCCCCAGCATTTT. Protein sequence: CSVETGGNQPQHF.

This clone was seen just once. The chain joins TRBV5-5 to TRBJ1-1, with 7 bases aligning to TRBD1. V dropped 5 bases and J dropped 4; count of bases not matched to a gene: 14. CDR1 SGHKS and CDR2 YYEKEE come from the germline V gene (reference sequence). The CDR3 covers 16 residues. CDR3 residues: CASRPGQVQRITEAFF. In DNA, the CDR3 is TGTGCCAGCAGACCCGGACAGGTCCAAAGGATCACTGAAGCTTTCTTT.

This chain connects TRBV7-2 to TRBJ2-2, with D maybe TRBD2 (6 bases). The germline gives CDR1 SGHTA, CDR2 FQGNSA. Trimming took off 5 bases at V and 7 bases at J, with 14 bases between the two ends. The CDR3 is 14 residues long. In DNA form, the CDR3 reads TGTGCCAGCAGCCCTCAACTAGCTTACGGGGAGCTGTTTTTT. Translation gives CASSPQLAYGELFF.

The rearrangement links TRBV4-3 to TRBJ1-2, with D possibly being TRBD1 (6 bases). Germline V lookup: CDR1 LGHNA, CDR2 YSLEER. V lost 4 bases and J 1 base, leaving 13 bases between the germline ends. The CDR3 sequence is 15 residues long. In DNA, the CDR3 is TGCGCCAGCAGCCCAGCTGGGGGGCTTAACTATGGCTACACCTTC. Translated, it gives CASSPAGGLNYGYTF.

The rearrangement uses TRBV5-1 and TRBJ2-1, with D tentatively TRBD2 (7 bases). In germline, CDR1 is SGHRS, CDR2 YFSETQ. With 7 bases removed from V and 3 bases from J, the gap between germline ends came to 14 bases. CDR3 size: 14 residues. The CDR3: CASGEGGSYNEQFF. As DNA, the CDR3 is TGCGCCAGCGGGGAGGGGGGTAGCTACAATGAGCAGTTCTTC.

The rearrangement links TRBV28 to TRBJ1-2; tentative D call: TRBD1 (6 bases). V was shortened by 7 bases and J by 3 bases, with 15 bases between the two germline ends. The CDR3 loop spans 14 amino acids. Germline V gene lookup returns CDR1 MDHEN and CDR2 SYDVKM. In nucleotides, the CDR3 is TGTGCCAGCACTAACGAACAGGGCCACTATGGCTACACCTTC. As protein: CASTNEQGHYGYTF.

This clone has more than one count but fewer than ten. The rearrangement links TRBV6-4 to TRBJ2-3; 7 bases agree with TRBD2. The CDR3 extends over 15 amino acids. V gave up 3 bases and J gave up 1 base; unmatched junction bases: 4. Germline CDR1 and CDR2: MRHNA and SNTAGT. CDR3 region: CASSEQAGGTDTQYF. CDR3 DNA sequence: TGTGCCAGCAGTGAACAGGCGGGGGGCACAGATACGCAGTATTTT.

This clone was counted a single time. V usage is TRBV18 and J usage is TRBJ1-1; the D gene is possibly TRBD1 (6 bases). Trimming pared 3 bases from V and 1 base from J, leaving 12 bases between. CDR1 is KGHSH, CDR2 LQKENI, per germline. The CDR3 has 15 amino acids. CDR3 sequence reads: CASSPLGHKNTEAFF. For the CDR3, the DNA is TGTGCCAGCTCACCCCTGGGACACAAGAACACTGAAGCTTTCTTT.

The chain employs TRBV18 and TRBJ2-7, with D uncertain. Germline V gives CDR1 KGHSH, CDR2 LQKENI. CDR3 length equals 12 residues. Trimming removed 0 bases from V and 1 base from J, with 1 base in between. The CDR3 DNA is TGTGCCAGCTCACCACCGTCCTACGAGCAGTACTTC. Amino acid sequence: CASSPPSYEQYF.

This chain connects TRBV12-3 or TRBV12-4 to TRBJ2-2; D uncertain. V gave up 3 bases and J gave up 8 bases, with 10 bases separating them. The CDR3 has 13 residues. CDR3 sequence: CASSLGPAGELFF. The CDR3 bases are TGTGCCAGCAGTTTGGGCCCAGCGGGGGAGCTGTTTTTT.

The rearrangement joins TRBV24-1 to TRBJ2-3, with D perhaps TRBD1 (6 bases). The CDR3 length is 13 residues. Per the germline V gene, CDR1 is KGHDR and CDR2 is SFDVKD. The V gene lost 1 base and the J gene lost 7 bases, with 8 bases spanning the gap. CDR3 loop: CATSDLGGNTQYF. In DNA form, the CDR3 reads TGTGCCACCAGTGATTTAGGGGGTAATACGCAGTATTTT.

This clone showed up just once. This chain connects TRBV6-5 to TRBJ2-7; the match to TRBD2 covers 10 bases. Germline V gene data show CDR1 as MNHEY and CDR2 as SVGAGI. The V and J ends lost 8 bases and 4 bases, in that order; junction bases with no gene match: 8. This CDR3 spans 14 amino acids. Written as DNA, the CDR3 is TGTGCCAGCTCCCAAGCGGGAGGGATTTACGAGCAGTACTTC. Amino acids: CASSQAGGIYEQYF.

The chain links TRBV9 to TRBJ1-2; 7 bases agree with TRBD1. The CDR3 loop spans 15 amino acids. V was pared by 2 bases and J by 4 bases, with 8 bases of the junction left unmatched. Per the germline V gene, CDR1 is SGDLS and CDR2 is YYNGEE. The CDR3 here is CASSVRGGAGYGYTF. The CDR3 region has the DNA TGTGCCAGCAGCGTCAGGGGGGGCGCCGGCTATGGCTACACCTTC.

V and J are TRBV25-1 and TRBJ2-7; D possibly corresponds to TRBD1 (5 bases). V dropped 7 bases and J dropped 6 bases, with 10 bases sitting between them. Looked up from germline, CDR1 is MGHDK and CDR2 is SYGVNS. The CDR3 sequence is 11 residues long. The CDR3 loop is CASTRAFEQYF. The CDR3 region has the DNA TGTGCCAGCACCAGGGCTTTCGAGCAGTACTTC.

The chain has TRBV14 and TRBJ2-5; tentative D call: TRBD1 (6 bases). Germline CDR1 and CDR2: SGHDN and FVKESK. Between the trimmed V and J ends, which lost 5 bases and 1 base, there was a span of 26 bases. The CDR3 extends over 19 amino acids. CDR3 bases: TGTGCCAGCAGCTCCCCAAAAGGGGGTACGTACCTCATCCAAGAGACCCAGTACTTC. Translating gives CASSSPKGGTYLIQETQYF.

This chain connects TRBV28 to TRBJ2-7, with D unclear. The V end was cut by 4 bases, the J end by 5 bases, with 15 bases between. Germline CDR1 reads MDHEN; CDR2 reads SYDVKM. This CDR3 has 14 residues. The CDR3 loop is CASSSPSSSNEQYF. As DNA, the CDR3 is TGTGCCAGCAGTTCGCCCTCCAGTAGCAACGAGCAGTACTTC.

This clone was observed a handful of times. V and J are TRBV7-9 and TRBJ1-4, with 11 bases matching TRBD1. This CDR3 contains 14 residues. V gave up 4 bases and J gave up 8 bases; unmatched junction bases: 3. Germline V CDR1 and CDR2: SEHNR, FQNEAQ (reference sequence). The CDR3 DNA reads TGTGCCAGCAGCTCATGGGACAGGGGGGAAAAACTGTTTTTT. It translates to CASSSWDRGEKLFF.

This chain joins TRBV3-1 (or the pseudogene TRBV3-2) and TRBJ1-3; 7 positions match TRBD1. CDR3 length: 14 amino acids. The V gene's germline CDR1 is LGHDT and CDR2 YNNKEL (reference sequence). V shed 4 bases and J 4 bases; nucleotides not matched to a gene: 4. CDR3 sequence reads: CASSLQGYGNTIYF. CDR3 DNA: TGTGCCAGCAGCCTACAGGGGTACGGAAACACCATATATTTT.